The present entry profiles one T cell receptor beta chain with its context. No antigen is known for it. Per-nucleotide qualities are absent, and no much larger clonotype sits a single base away. V loses 2 bases at its end and J loses 2 bases; junction bases beyond the gene matches: 6. From the cysteine through the phenylalanine, the CDR3 covers 16 amino acids. The kept DNA is CDR3 alone, 48 bases in frame from the first base. CDR1 is given as SGHRS and CDR2 as YFSETQ, both from the germline V gene. These data originate in a study of a mutant IDH1 vaccine in newly diagnosed glioma (dated by TCRdb to the early 2020s). Regarding the research as a whole: In the chemotherapy-containing groups, vaccination started alongside temozolomide cycles, whereas in patients who had radiotherapy alone it started 4-6 weeks after radiotherapy. Of the approximately 35 treated patients, about 62% were male and around 38% were female, and a mean age of around 40 years was recorded. Prior to enrollment, standard therapy consisting of radiotherapy alone, temozolomide alone, or radiochemotherapy with temozolomide had been administered to patients, with the combination being received by most patients. The week-35 safety follow-up took place at visit V12, and the week-47 end of study took place at visit V13. Peripheral blood was collected at six visits: V03 (baseline), V05, V07, V10, V12 and V13. Longitudinal TCRB deep sequencing was done for 25 treated patients, wherever samples were available for exploratory analyses. Paper-wide results and their limitations: Immune responses induced by the vaccine were seen in around 93% of patients across multiple MHC alleles. Availability determined which PBMC samples were chosen for TCRB deep sequencing. It was noted by the authors that analyses of patient blood samples could not be reproduced owing to sample limitations. Pseudoprogression appeared unrelated to alterations in the top peripheral T cell clonotypes detected by TCRB sequencing.

What this sample's time point label stands for: week 35, safety follow-up. Each vaccine dose was 300 ug of a 20-mer mutant IDH1 peptide in Montanide, given subcutaneously with topical imiquimod. Across visits V03 through V10, patients got a total of eight vaccinations, given in weeks 1, 3, 5, 7, 11, 15, 19 and 23. The donors had newly diagnosed IDH1-mutant astrocytomas of WHO grade 3 or 4 that showed loss of nuclear ATRX. The samples were drawn from NOA16, a multicentre, single-arm, open-label phase I trial in Germany that tested a mutant IDH1 peptide vaccine in humans for the first time. The DNeasy Blood and Tissue Kit was used to extract genomic DNA from EDTA blood for TCRB sequencing. The library was produced with the immunoSEQ multiplex PCR assay. The hsTCRB Kit was used according to the manufacturer's protocol to amplify rearranged TCR beta chain sequences. TCRB libraries were sequenced on an Illumina MiSeq. As for the original processing: Demultiplexing, trimming and gene mapping were performed with the kit vendor's proprietary platform. TCRdb retrieved this table from immuneACCESS and kept in-frame rearrangements only. Not all clones are present; in checked studies, unresolved V genes account for under half, and no reason is known for the remainder. That table gives V, J and clone size, and the DNA gave D and trimming. Present in this sample are some 31,000 clones, under 85% of which were seen just once. The leading ten clones occupy roughly 8.8% of the sample.

This clonotype was obtained from a woman in her twenties or thirties with glioma. Some clones in this sample may be carry-over from other donors' samples. The specimen was PBMCs, collected from a glioma patient whose treatment included an IDH1 peptide vaccine. The V and J segments used are TRBV5-1 and TRBJ2-4; 8 of the junction bases match TRBD1. Read as DNA, the sequence is TGCGCCAGCAGCTTCCAACAGGGGGAAACCAAAAACATTCAGTACTTC. Its amino acids are CASSFQQGETKNIQYF.